The sequence of this T cell receptor beta chain was determined in a study of identifying expanded T cells in peripheral blood. Study-level points and caveats: Differentially abundant clones: about 1.2 between replicates, 15 to 17 at about two weeks, less than 20 at four. Variance in clone template counts between approximately two-week samples significantly increased with total template count across all healthy donors.

Libraries were prepared by immunoSEQ multiplex PCR; TCRdb keeps only in-frame clonotypes and omits some of them. The table has approximately 75,000 clones, around 90% seen once; the top ten hold 3% to 3.5%. Collection occurred without any documented infections or immune events in donors. As for this clone: Its target is not known.

CDR3 size: 16 residues. Trimming cost V 6 bases and J 6 bases; bases outside gene matches: 8. CDR1 MNHEY and CDR2 SMNVEV come from the germline V gene (reference sequence). The sample was blood. The sequence was collected from a person between 18 and 75 years old in good health. This chain connects TRBV27 to TRBJ2-2; the match to TRBD2 covers 12 bases. This CDR3 reads CASRVLAGGPAGELFF. The CDR3 DNA is TGTGCCAGCAGGGTCCTAGCGGGAGGGCCGGCCGGGGAGCTGTTTTTT.